What follows describes a single T cell receptor (beta chain). Its specificity is unknown. This sample was included in a study of cytomegalovirus exposure and HLA in healthy donors. Overall study results and limits: A list of roughly 180 TCR beta chains associated with cytomegalovirus was given.

Germline loops: CDR1 LNHDA, CDR2 SQIVND (reference sequence). V shed 10 bases and J shed 3 bases, with 15 bases lying between them. The CDR3 consists of 13 residues. The primer mix had 60 Vbeta and 13 Jbeta primers. Repertoires were generated with immunoSEQ multiplex PCR, while TCRdb's copy carries only in-frame clones and drops some. The sample shows 150,000 to 200,000 clones, around 79% of them seen only once. What was sequenced was PBMCs. This chain connects TRBV19 to TRBJ1-1; D remains unclear. The receptor's source is a woman between 50 and 59 years old in good health and CMV-seronegative. DNA of the CDR3: TGTGCCAATACCCCGACCCGGGACACTGAAGCTTTCTTT. This sequence encodes CANTPTRDTEAFF.